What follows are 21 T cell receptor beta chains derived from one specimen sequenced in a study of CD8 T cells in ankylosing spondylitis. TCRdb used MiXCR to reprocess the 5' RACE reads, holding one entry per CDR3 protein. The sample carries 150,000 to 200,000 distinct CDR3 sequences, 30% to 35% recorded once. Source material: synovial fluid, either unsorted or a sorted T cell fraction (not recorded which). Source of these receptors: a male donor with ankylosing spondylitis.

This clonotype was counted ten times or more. For the CDR3, the DNA is TGTGCCAGTAGTATGTTCAGGGTGGGGGCCTATGGCTACACCTTC. Its protein is CASSMFRVGAYGYTF. The chain links TRBV19 to TRBJ1-2, with a weak D call TRBD1 (6 bases). The CDR3 is made up of 15 amino acids. Trimming took 3 bases from V and 4 from J, leaving 15 bases between them. From germline, CDR1 is LNHDA and CDR2 SQIVND (reference sequence).

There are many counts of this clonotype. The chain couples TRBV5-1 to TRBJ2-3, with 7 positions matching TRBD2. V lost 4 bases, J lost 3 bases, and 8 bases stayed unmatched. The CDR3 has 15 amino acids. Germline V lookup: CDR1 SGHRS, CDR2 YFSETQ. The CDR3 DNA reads TGCGCCAGCAGCCAGCGGGACTCGGTGACAGATACGCAGTATTTT. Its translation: CASSQRDSVTDTQYF.

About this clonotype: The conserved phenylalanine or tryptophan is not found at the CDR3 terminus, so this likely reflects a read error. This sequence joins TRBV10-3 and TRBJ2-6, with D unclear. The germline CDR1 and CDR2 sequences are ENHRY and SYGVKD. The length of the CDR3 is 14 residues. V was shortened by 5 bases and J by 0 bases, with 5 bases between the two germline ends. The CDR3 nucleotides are TGTGCCATCAGTACGGGCTCTGGGGCCAACGTCCTGACTCTC. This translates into CAISTGSGANVLTL.

This chain's CDR3 is CSVFSGNYGYTF. The CDR3, as DNA: TGCAGTGTCTTCTCAGGCAACTATGGCTACACCTTC. The chain combines TRBV29-1 with TRBJ1-2; D remains ambiguous. In germline, CDR1 is SQVTM, CDR2 ANQGSEA. CDR3 length equals 12 residues.

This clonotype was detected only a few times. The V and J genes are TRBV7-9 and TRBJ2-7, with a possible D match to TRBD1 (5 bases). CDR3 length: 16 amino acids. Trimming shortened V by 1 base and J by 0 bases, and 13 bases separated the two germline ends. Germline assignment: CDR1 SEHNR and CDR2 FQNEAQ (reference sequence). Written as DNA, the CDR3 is TGTGCCAGCAGCTTAGTAAGTACAGGAGCCTCCTACGAGCAGTACTTC. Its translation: CASSLVSTGASYEQYF.

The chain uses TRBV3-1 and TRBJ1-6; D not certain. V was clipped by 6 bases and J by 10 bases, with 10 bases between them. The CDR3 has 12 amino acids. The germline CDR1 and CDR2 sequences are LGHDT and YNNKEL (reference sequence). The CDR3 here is CASSLKESPLHF. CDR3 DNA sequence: TGTGCCAGCAGTCTGAAGGAATCACCCCTCCACTTT.

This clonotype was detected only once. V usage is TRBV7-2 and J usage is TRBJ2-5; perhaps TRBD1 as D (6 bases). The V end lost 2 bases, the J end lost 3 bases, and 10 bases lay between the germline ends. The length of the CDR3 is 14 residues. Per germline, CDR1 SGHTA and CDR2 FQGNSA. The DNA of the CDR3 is TGTGCCAGCAGCTTATTGACAGGTGAAGAGACCCAGTACTTC. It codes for CASSLLTGEETQYF. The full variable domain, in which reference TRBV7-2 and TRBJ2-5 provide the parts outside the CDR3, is GAGVSQSPSNKVTEKGKDVELRCDPISGHTALYWYRQSLGQGLEFLIYFQGNSAPDKSGLPSDRFSAERTGGSVSTLTIQRTQQEDSAVYLCASSLLTGEETQYFGPGTRLLVL.

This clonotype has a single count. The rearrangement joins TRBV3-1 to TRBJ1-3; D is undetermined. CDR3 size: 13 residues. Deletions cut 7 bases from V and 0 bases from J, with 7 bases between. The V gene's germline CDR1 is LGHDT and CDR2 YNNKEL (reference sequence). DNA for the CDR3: TGTGCCAGCAAACGAGGCTCTGGAAACACCATATATTTT. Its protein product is CASKRGSGNTIYF.

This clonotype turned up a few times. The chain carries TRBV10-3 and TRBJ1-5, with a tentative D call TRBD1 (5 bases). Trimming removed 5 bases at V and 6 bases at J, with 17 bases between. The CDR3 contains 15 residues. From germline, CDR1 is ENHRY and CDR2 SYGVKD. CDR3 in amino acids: CAISFSDSKGQPQHF. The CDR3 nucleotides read TGTGCCATCAGTTTCAGCGACAGTAAAGGTCAGCCCCAGCATTTT.

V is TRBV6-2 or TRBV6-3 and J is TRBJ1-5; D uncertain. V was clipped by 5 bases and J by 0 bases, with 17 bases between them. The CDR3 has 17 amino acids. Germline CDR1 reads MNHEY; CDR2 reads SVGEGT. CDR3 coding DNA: TGTGCCAGCAGTCCGCGGAGGGTTGAGGATAGCAATCAGCCCCAGCATTTT. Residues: CASSPRRVEDSNQPQHF.

The CDR3 spells CASSLGLGDTEAFF. The CDR3 DNA follows: TGTGCCAGCAGTTTAGGCTTGGGGGACACTGAAGCTTTCTTT. V usage is TRBV28 and J usage is TRBJ1-1; D might be TRBD1 (5 bases). Germline CDR1 and CDR2: MDHEN and SYDVKM. The CDR3 loop spans 14 amino acids. V was cut by 2 bases and J by 3 bases, with 10 bases left in between.

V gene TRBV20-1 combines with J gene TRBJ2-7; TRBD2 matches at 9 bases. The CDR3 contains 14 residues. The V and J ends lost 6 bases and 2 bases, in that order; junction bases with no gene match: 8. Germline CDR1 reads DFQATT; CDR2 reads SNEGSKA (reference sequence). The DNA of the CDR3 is TGCAGTGCCAAACGGGCGGGAGGGCCCTACGAGCAGTACTTC. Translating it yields CSAKRAGGPYEQYF.

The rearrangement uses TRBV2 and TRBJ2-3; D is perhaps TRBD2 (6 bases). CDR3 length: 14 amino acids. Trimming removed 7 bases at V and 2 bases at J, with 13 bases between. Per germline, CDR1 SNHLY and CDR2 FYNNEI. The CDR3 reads CASTQRALTDTQYF. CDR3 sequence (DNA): TGTGCCAGCACCCAGCGGGCCCTCACAGATACGCAGTATTTT.

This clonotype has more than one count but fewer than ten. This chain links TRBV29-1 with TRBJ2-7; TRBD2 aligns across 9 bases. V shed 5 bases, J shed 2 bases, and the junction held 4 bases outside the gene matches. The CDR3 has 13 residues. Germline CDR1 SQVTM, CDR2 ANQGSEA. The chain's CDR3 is CSVRLAAPYEQYF. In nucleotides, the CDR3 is TGCAGCGTTCGACTAGCGGCTCCCTACGAGCAGTACTTC.

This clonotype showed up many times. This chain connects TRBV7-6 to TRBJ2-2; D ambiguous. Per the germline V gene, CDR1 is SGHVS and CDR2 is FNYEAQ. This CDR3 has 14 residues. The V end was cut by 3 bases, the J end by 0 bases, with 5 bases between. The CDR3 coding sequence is TGTGCCAGCAGCTTGGCTGCGAACACCGGGGAGCTGTTTTTT. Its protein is CASSLAANTGELFF.

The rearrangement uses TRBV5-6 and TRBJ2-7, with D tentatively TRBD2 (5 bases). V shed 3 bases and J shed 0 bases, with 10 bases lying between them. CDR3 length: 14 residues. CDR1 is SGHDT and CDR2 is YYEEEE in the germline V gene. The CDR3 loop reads CASSSRGSSYEQYF. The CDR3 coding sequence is TGTGCCAGCAGCTCTCGGGGAAGCTCCTACGAGCAGTACTTC.

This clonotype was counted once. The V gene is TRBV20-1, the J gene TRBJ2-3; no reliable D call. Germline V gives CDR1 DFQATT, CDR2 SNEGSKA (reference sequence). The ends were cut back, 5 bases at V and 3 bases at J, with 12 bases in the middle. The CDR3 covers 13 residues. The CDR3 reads CSAPVLGTDTQYF. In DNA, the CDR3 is TGCAGTGCTCCGGTTTTAGGAACAGATACGCAGTATTTT.

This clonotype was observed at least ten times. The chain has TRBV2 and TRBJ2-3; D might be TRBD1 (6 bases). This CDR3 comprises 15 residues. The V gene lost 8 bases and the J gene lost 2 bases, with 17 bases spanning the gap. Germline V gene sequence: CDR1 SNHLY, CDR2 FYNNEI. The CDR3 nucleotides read TGTGCCAGCTCCCTCGGGGACATAGCCACAGATACGCAGTATTTT. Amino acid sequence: CASSLGDIATDTQYF.

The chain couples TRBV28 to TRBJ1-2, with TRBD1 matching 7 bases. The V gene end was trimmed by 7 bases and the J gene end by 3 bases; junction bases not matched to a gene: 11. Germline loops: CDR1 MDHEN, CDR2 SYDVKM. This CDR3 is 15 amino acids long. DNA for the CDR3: TGTGCCAGCACTATGGCGAGGGGGCAGGACTATGGCTACACCTTC. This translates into CASTMARGQDYGYTF.

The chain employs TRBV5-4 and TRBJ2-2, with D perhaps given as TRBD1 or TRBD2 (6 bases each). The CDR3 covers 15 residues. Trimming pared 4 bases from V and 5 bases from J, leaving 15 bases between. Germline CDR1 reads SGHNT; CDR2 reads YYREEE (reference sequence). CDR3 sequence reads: CASSRAEGGTGELFF. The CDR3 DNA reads TGTGCCAGCAGCCGAGCCGAGGGGGGTACCGGGGAGCTGTTTTTT.

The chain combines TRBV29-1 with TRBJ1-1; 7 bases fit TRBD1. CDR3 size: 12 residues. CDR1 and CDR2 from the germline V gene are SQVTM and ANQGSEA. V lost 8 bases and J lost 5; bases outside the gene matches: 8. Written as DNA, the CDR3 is TGCAGCTACCAGGGGGATTCGACTGAAGCTTTCTTT. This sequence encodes CSYQGDSTEAFF. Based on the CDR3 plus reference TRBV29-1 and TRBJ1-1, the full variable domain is SAVISQKPSRDICQRGTSLTIQCQVDSQVTMMFWYRQQPGQSLTLIATANQGSEATYESGFVIDKFPISRPNLTFSTLTVSNMSPEDSSIYLCSYQGDSTEAFFGQGTRLTVV.